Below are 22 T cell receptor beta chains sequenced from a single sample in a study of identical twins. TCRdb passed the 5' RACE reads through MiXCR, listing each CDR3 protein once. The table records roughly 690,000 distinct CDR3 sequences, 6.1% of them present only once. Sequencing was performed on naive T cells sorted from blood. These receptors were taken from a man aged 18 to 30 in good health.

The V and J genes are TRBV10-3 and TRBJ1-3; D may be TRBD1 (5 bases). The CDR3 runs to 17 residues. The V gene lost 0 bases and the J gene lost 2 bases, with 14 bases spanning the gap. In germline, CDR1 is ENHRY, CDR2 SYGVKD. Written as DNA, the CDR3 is TGTGCCATCAGTGAGTCGACAGCCTCTCAAGCTGGAAACACCATATATTTT. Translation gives CAISESTASQAGNTIYF.

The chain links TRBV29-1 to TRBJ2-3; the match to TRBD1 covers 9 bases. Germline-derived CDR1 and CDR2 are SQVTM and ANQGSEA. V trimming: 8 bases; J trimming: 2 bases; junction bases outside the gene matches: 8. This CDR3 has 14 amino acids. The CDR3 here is CSSLDRGSTDTQYF. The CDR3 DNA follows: TGCAGCTCCCTAGACAGGGGGTCCACAGATACGCAGTATTTT.

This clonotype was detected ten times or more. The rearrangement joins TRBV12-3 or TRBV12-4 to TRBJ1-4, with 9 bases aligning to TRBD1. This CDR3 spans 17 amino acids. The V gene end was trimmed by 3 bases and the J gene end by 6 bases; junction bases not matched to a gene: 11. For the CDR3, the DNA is TGTGCCAGCAGTTTTGGGGGACAGGGTCTCGTTCATGAAAAACTGTTTTTT. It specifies CASSFGGQGLVHEKLFF.

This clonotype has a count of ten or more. This CDR3 is CASSLRQGLTYEQYF. The CDR3 region has the DNA TGTGCCAGCAGTTTACGGCAGGGCCTGACCTACGAGCAGTACTTC. The genes are TRBV27 and TRBJ2-7; the D gene is possibly TRBD1 (5 bases). This CDR3 spans 15 amino acids. CDR1 is MNHEY and CDR2 is SMNVEV in the germline V gene (reference sequence). Trimming removed 2 bases from V and 2 bases from J, with 13 bases in between.

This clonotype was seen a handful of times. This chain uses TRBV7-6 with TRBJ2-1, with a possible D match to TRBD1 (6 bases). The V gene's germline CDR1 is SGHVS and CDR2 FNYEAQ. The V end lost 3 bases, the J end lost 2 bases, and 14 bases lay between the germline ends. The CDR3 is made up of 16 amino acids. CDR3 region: CASSLKQGWTYNEQFF. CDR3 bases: TGTGCCAGCAGCTTGAAACAGGGTTGGACCTACAATGAGCAGTTCTTC. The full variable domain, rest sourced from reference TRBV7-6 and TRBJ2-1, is GAGVSQSPRYKVTKRGQDVALRCDPISGHVSLYWYRQALGQGPEFLTYFNYEAQQDKSGLPNDRFSAERPEGSISTLTIQRTEQRDSAMYRCASSLKQGWTYNEQFFGPGTRLTVL.

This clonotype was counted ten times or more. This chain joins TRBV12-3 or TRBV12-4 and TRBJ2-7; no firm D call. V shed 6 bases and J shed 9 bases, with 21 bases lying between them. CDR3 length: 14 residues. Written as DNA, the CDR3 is TGTGCCAGCAGCCTAAGGGCAACAAAGGTTGGGCAGTACTTC. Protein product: CASSLRATKVGQYF.

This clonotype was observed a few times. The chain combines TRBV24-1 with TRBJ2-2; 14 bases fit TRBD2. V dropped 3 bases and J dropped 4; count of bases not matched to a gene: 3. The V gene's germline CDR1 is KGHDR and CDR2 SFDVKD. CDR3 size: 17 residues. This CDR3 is CATSDRTSGRPTGELFF. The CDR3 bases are TGTGCCACCAGTGATCGGACTAGCGGGAGGCCCACCGGGGAGCTGTTTTTT.

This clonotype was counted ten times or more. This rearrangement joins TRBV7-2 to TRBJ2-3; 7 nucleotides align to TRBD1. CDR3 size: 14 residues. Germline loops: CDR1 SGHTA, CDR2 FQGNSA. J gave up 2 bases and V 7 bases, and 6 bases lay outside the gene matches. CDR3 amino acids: CASTQDRSTDTQYF. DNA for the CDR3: TGTGCCAGCACCCAGGACAGGTCCACAGATACGCAGTATTTT. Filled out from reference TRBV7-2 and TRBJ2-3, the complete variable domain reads GAGVSQSPSNKVTEKGKDVELRCDPISGHTALYWYRQSLGQGLEFLIYFQGNSAPDKSGLPSDRFSAERTGGSVSTLTIQRTQQEDSAVYLCASTQDRSTDTQYFGPGTRLTVL.

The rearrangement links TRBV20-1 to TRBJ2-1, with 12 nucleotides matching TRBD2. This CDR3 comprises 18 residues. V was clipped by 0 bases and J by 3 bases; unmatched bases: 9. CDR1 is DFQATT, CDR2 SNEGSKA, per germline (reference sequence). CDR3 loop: CSARDPSGRANFYNEQFF. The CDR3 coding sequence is TGCAGTGCTAGAGATCCTAGCGGGAGGGCCAATTTCTACAATGAGCAGTTCTTC.

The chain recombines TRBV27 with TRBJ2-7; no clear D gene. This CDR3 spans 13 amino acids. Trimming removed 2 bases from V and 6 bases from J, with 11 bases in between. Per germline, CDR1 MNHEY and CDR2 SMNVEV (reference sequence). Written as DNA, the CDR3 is TGTGCCAGCAGTTTAATGCTGGGTGCCGAGCAGTACTTC. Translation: CASSLMLGAEQYF.

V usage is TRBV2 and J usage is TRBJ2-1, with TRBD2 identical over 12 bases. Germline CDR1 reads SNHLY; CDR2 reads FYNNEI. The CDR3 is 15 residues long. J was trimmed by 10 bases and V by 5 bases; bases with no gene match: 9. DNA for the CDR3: TGTGCCAGCAGTCCTTCTAGCGGGAGGGCCGGGGAGCAGTTCTTC. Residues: CASSPSSGRAGEQFF. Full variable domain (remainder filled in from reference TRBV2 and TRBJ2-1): EPEVTQTPSHQVTQMGQEVILRCVPISNHLYFYWYRQILGQKVEFLVSFYNNEISEKSEIFDDQFSVERPDGSNFTLKIRSTKLEDSAMYFCASSPSSGRAGEQFFGPGTRLTVL.

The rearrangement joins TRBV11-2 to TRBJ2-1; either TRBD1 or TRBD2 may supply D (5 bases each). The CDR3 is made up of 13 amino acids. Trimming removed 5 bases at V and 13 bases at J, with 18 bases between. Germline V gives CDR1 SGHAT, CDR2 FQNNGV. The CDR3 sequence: CASSRDPQLSQFF. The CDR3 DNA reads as TGTGCCAGCAGCCGGGACCCGCAGTTGTCCCAGTTCTTC.

CDR3 amino acids: CASSPYDRGSGNTIYF. The CDR3 bases are TGTGCCAGCTCACCCTACGACAGGGGCTCTGGAAACACCATATATTTT. The chain uses TRBV18 and TRBJ1-3; 8 bases map to TRBD1. The V gene's germline CDR1 is KGHSH and CDR2 LQKENI. The trim removed 3 bases at V and 0 bases at J, leaving 4 bases unmatched. CDR3 size: 16 residues.

Here the CDR3 DNA reads TGTGCCACCAGTGATTCCGGAGTAGGAAACATTCAGTACTTC. Protein sequence: CATSDSGVGNIQYF. The rearrangement uses TRBV24-1 and TRBJ2-4, with unresolved D. The CDR3 has 14 residues. Deletions cut 2 bases from V and 6 bases from J, with 10 bases between. Germline CDR1 reads KGHDR; CDR2 reads SFDVKD.

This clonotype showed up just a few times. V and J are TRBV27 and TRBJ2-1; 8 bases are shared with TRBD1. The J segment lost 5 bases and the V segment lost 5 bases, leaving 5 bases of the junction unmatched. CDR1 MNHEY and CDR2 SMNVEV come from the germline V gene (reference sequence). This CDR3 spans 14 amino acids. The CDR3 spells CASSPGGADNEQFF. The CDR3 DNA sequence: TGTGCCAGCAGTCCAGGGGGCGCCGACAATGAGCAGTTCTTC.

The CDR3 sequence is CASSSLGAAYEQYF. CDR3 nucleotides: TGCGCCAGCAGCTCTCTCGGGGCAGCCTACGAGCAGTACTTC. This chain joins TRBV5-1 and TRBJ2-7; D is possibly TRBD1 or TRBD2 (5 bases each). V was pared by 3 bases and J by 2 bases, with 12 bases between. The germline gives CDR1 SGHRS, CDR2 YFSETQ. This CDR3 is built from 14 residues.

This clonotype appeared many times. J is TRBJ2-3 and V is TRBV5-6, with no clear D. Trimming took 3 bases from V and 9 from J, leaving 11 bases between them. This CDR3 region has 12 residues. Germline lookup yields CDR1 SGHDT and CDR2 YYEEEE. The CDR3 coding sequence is TGTGCCAGCAGCTGGGATAGACGAACGCAGTATTTT. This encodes CASSWDRRTQYF.

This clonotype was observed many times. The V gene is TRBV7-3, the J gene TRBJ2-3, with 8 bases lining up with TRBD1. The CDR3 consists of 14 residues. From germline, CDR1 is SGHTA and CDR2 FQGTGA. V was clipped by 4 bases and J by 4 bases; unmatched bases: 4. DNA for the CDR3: TGTGCCAGCAGCTCGGGACAGGCTTCAGATACGCAGTATTTT. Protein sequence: CASSSGQASDTQYF.

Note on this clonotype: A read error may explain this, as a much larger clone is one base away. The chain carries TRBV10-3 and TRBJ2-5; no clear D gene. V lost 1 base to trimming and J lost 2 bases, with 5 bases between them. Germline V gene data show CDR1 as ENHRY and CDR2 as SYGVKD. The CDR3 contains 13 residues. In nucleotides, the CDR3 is TGTGCCATCAGTGAGTTTCGGCAAGAGACCCAGTACTTC. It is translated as CAISEFRQETQYF.

CDR3 in amino acids: CASSQDLGLAGVGNEQFF. The CDR3 DNA reads TGTGCCAGCAGCCAAGATTTAGGGCTAGCGGGAGTAGGGAATGAGCAGTTCTTC. The rearrangement joins TRBV3-1 to TRBJ2-1; 10 bases align to TRBD2. This CDR3 is 18 amino acids long. The V segment lost 0 bases and the J segment 7 bases; nucleotides outside the gene matches: 12. The V gene's germline CDR1 is LGHDT and CDR2 YNNKEL (reference sequence).

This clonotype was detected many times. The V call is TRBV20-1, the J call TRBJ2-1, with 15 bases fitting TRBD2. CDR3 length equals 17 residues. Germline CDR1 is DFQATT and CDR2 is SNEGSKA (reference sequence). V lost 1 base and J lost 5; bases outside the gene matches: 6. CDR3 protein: CSARGPGLAGGNNEQFF. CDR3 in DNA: TGCAGTGCTAGAGGACCGGGACTAGCGGGAGGAAACAATGAGCAGTTCTTC.

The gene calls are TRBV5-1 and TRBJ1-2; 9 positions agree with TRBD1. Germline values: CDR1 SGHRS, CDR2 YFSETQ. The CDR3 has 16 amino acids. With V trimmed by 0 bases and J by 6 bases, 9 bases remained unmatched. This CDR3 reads CASSLGTGGDWDGYTF. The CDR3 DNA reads TGCGCCAGCAGCTTGGGTACAGGGGGCGATTGGGATGGCTACACCTTC. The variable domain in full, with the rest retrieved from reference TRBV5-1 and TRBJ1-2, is KAGVTQTPRYLIKTRGQQVTLSCSPISGHRSVSWYQQTPGQGLQFLFEYFSETQRNKGNFPGRFSGRQFSNSRSEMNVSTLELGDSALYLCASSLGTGGDWDGYTFGSGTRLTVV.